This paragraph covers one T cell receptor beta chain sequence. This clonotype showed up just a few times. What this receptor recognizes is not known. Base qualities were left out, and no much larger clone turns up one base away. CDR1 DFQATT and CDR2 SNEGSKA were looked up in the germline V gene (reference sequence). The germline ends are 1 base apart after V is trimmed by 1 base and J by 4 bases. From the cysteine through the phenylalanine, the CDR3 covers 11 amino acids. The retained sequence is limited to the CDR3, 33 bases, with the frame set at the first base. This sample is part of a study of T cells in Graves' hyperthyroidism and ophthalmopathy (dated by TCRdb to the late 2010s). Regarding the study in general: To identify TCR V-J signatures that set the groups apart, the researchers used a discovery cohort of about a hundred patients, made up of 43 with Graves' ophthalmopathy and 57 with stable Graves' hyperthyroidism. Whether ophthalmopathy could be predicted prospectively was tested in an independent validation cohort made up of fewer than 20 hyperthyroidism patients plus 17 patients who later progressed to ophthalmopathy. In several Graves' hyperthyroidism patients, the study also compared T-cell repertoires from thyroid tissue with T-cell repertoires from blood. After blood sampling, hyperthyroidism patients were treated with methimazole at a starting dose of 30 mg daily, and ophthalmopathy patients were treated with high-dose intravenous methylprednisolone. The roughly 90 discovery patients were divided at random into training and test sets in a 7:3 ratio. TCR Vbeta CDR3 sequencing of 130 to 150 peripheral blood samples (under 45 ophthalmopathy, approximately 80 hyperthyroidism and 17 progressor patients) is reported in the paper. General findings and caveats noted by the study authors: Sample size was not statistically predetermined, and blinding of investigators to group allocation was not performed. In cross-validation, a model built on a 13 V-J signature told ophthalmopathy apart from stable hyperthyroidism with under 90% sensitivity and about 81% specificity, and in testing the same model reached 80%/75%. In validation, the model predicted progression to ophthalmopathy a median of about 6 months before onset, with 70% to 71% sensitivity and nearly 75% specificity. Most expanded thyroid clonotypes (frequency above 0.001) were also found in blood, which suggests that blood repertoires may mirror thyroid immune responses.

The TCR beta CDR3 regions were amplified from the RNA transcripts. The first round of RT-PCR for the TCR CDR3 was performed with the HTBI primer set and the Qiagen OneStep RT-PCR kit. Libraries were constructed in a second round of multiplex PCR, after which size selection and purification were carried out. The libraries were sequenced on an Illumina HiSeq2000 using paired-end 100 bp reads. Processing in the source paper ran as follows. SOAPnuke was used to process the raw data, with reads discarded if the reads contained adapters or uncalled bases, had a mean Phred below 15, or lacked an exact constant-primer or identifier match. High-quality paired reads were merged with COPE v1.2.5, and unique nucleotide sequences were defined as clonotypes. MiTCR v1.1 was used to align the clonotypes against IMGT TRBV, TRBD and TRBJ reference segments. The analysis was restricted to V-J combinations with a frequency above 0.0001, which together covered about 99% of the repertoires. The TCS score was defined as the ratio of F50 (clonal expansion) to E x V (chaos), calculated using BLOSUM62-based TCRdist between CDR3 peptides within each V-J. Welch's t-statistics and random forest reduced some 510 V-J features to fewer than 15, which were used in a naive Bayes classifier (R e1071). The Morisita-Horn index was used to measure how similar the thyroid and blood repertoires were. TCRdb handled the public reads itself, with Q25 trimming in fastp and clone calling in MiXCR, and kept productive beta chains. Each entry merges the rows of one CDR3 protein and shows their most common DNA and genes. These V and J calls are TCRdb output, not the study's own analysis. The sample records 480,000 or so distinct CDR3 sequences, approximately 49% of which are singletons. The ten largest clones capture about 45% of the sample.

Patients with uncontrolled infections, other autoimmune diseases, pregnancy or lactation were excluded. Diagnoses were based on clinical symptoms, serum thyroxine and TRAb, thyroid ultrasound and orbital computed tomography. Total RNA was extracted with Trizol reagent, and quality was checked on an Agilent 2100 Bioanalyzer. Sequencing was done on a sample of peripheral blood or thyroid tissue (not recorded which). The chain couples TRBV20-1 to TRBJ2-2; the D gene lacks a confident call. The receptor's source is an adult woman with Graves' disease, either hyperthyroidism or ophthalmopathy (not recorded which). The sequenced DNA: TGCAGTGCTAGAGTCACCGGGGAGCTGTTTTTT. This yields the protein CSARVTGELFF.